A single sample gave rise to the 24 T cell receptor beta chains below, sequenced in a study of blood T cell repertoires in COVID-19. Assay: immunoSEQ multiplex PCR; the TCRdb copy retains only in-frame clones and omits some. The table shows over 100,000 clones, with more than 80% occurring only once. What was sequenced was peripheral blood. The receptors originated from a woman in her fifties or sixties with acute or convalescent COVID-19.

The chain recombines TRBV3-1 (or the pseudogene TRBV3-2) with TRBJ1-1; D is ambiguous. Trimming left V 4 bases short and J 5 bases short, with 17 bases between. CDR3 length: 15 amino acids. The germline V gene encodes CDR1 LGHDT and CDR2 YNNKEL (reference sequence). The CDR3: CASSRPAQLGTEAFF. The CDR3 nucleotides are TGTGCCAGCAGCCGGCCCGCACAGTTAGGAACTGAAGCTTTCTTT.

The chain combines TRBV2 with TRBJ1-5; a weak D match, TRBD1 (5 bases). The V end was cut by 6 bases, the J end by 0 bases, with 9 bases between. Germline CDR1 is SNHLY and CDR2 is FYNNEI. This CDR3 region has 14 residues. CDR3 amino acids: CASRGQYSNQPQHF. In nucleotides, the CDR3 is TGTGCCAGCAGGGGGCAATATAGCAATCAGCCCCAGCATTTT.

This chain connects TRBV30 to TRBJ1-1, with TRBD1 identical over 8 bases. Per the germline V gene, CDR1 is GTSNPN and CDR2 is SVGIG (reference sequence). This CDR3 spans 14 amino acids. Trimming cost V 3 bases and J 8 bases; bases outside gene matches: 11. The CDR3: CAWSALGQGAEAFF. Written as DNA, the CDR3 is TGTGCCTGGAGCGCCCTGGGGCAGGGGGCGGAAGCTTTCTTT.

This clone has only one observation. This sequence joins TRBV21-1 and TRBJ1-5; TRBD1, the table's D call, lacks a check against the DNA. TRBV21-1 is a recognized pseudogene. This CDR3 is 16 amino acids long. The CDR3 DNA sequence: TGTGCCAGCCGCTCCCCTCCGGGACAGGGTAATCAGCCCCAGCATTTT. Protein product: CASRSPPGQGNQPQHF.

The rearrangement uses TRBV5-6 and TRBJ1-1; no firm D call. The V end was cut by 4 bases, the J end by 0 bases, with 10 bases between. This CDR3 is 14 amino acids long. CDR1 and CDR2 (germline): SGHDT, YYEEEE. Here the CDR3 reads CASSPLIVNTEAFF. The CDR3 DNA follows: TGTGCCAGCAGCCCGTTAATCGTGAACACTGAAGCTTTCTTT.

The chain uses TRBV14 and TRBJ2-5, with a tentative D call TRBD2 (6 bases). Germline V gene lookup returns CDR1 SGHDN and CDR2 FVKESK. The CDR3 has 15 amino acids. The V gene lost 0 bases and the J gene lost 7 bases, with 15 bases spanning the gap. CDR3 sequence reads: CASSQDISGLGTQYF. In nucleotides, the CDR3 is TGTGCCAGCAGCCAAGATATTAGCGGCCTTGGGACCCAGTACTTC.

This chain connects TRBV29-1 to TRBJ1-3; weak D call: TRBD1 (6 bases). The germline gives CDR1 SQVTM, CDR2 ANQGSEA. The CDR3 totals 12 residues. The CDR3, as DNA: TGCAGTGGACAGCTCTCTGGAAACACCATATATTTT. It encodes CSGQLSGNTIYF.

The genes are TRBV25-1 and TRBJ1-2; 7 bases align to TRBD1. V gave up 5 bases and J gave up 6 bases; unmatched junction bases: 3. The length of the CDR3 is 12 residues. The germline gives CDR1 MGHDK, CDR2 SYGVNS. The CDR3 spells CASSSRGDGYTF. The CDR3 DNA follows: TGTGCCAGCAGTTCCAGGGGGGATGGCTACACCTTC.

The V gene is TRBV19, the J gene TRBJ2-2; TRBD2 matches 9 bases. There are 15 residues in the CDR3. The trim removed 6 bases at V and 8 bases at J, leaving 10 bases unmatched. CDR1 is LNHDA and CDR2 is SQIVND in the germline V gene (reference sequence). CDR3 sequence (DNA): TGTGCCAGTAGCCTGGCTAGCGGGGTTGCTGGGGAGCTGTTTTTT. Translated, it gives CASSLASGVAGELFF.

The chain couples TRBV25-1 to TRBJ1-2, with 9 bases aligning to TRBD1. Germline CDR1 is MGHDK and CDR2 is SYGVNS. Trimming took 2 bases from V and 4 from J; bases not matched to a gene: 8. The CDR3 is made up of 16 amino acids. CDR3 DNA sequence: TGTGCCAGCAGTGAAACCGGGACAGGGTTTGGCTATGGCTACACCTTC. Its translation: CASSETGTGFGYGYTF.

V and J are TRBV30 and TRBJ1-6; the match to TRBD1 covers 7 bases. Trimming took 4 bases from V and 10 from J; bases not matched to a gene: 10. This CDR3 spans 14 amino acids. Germline V CDR1 and CDR2: GTSNPN, SVGIG (reference sequence). The CDR3 region is CAWTEGDRDSPLHF. CDR3 nucleotide sequence: TGTGCCTGGACGGAGGGGGACAGAGACTCACCCCTCCACTTT.

This chain connects TRBV24-1 to TRBJ1-1; D call uncertain. The CDR3 has 13 amino acids. V was cut by 5 bases and J by 5 bases, with 11 bases left in between. CDR1 KGHDR and CDR2 SFDVKD come from the germline V gene. CDR3 residues: CATSAGLRTEAFF. The CDR3 nucleotides read TGTGCCACCAGTGCGGGGTTGAGAACTGAAGCTTTCTTT.

This sequence joins TRBV12-3 or TRBV12-4 and TRBJ1-2, with TRBD1 matching over 9 bases. This CDR3 is built from 12 residues. J was trimmed by 12 bases and V by 5 bases; bases with no gene match: 7. Here the CDR3 DNA reads TGTGCCAGCAGTGCGAACAGGGGGCTCGACACCTTC. It is translated as CASSANRGLDTF.

This clone was seen a handful of times. The chain combines TRBV19 with TRBJ2-1; 9 bases match TRBD2. With 0 bases clipped from V and 6 bases from J, the junction kept 9 bases outside the gene matches. The CDR3 runs to 17 residues. The germline gives CDR1 LNHDA, CDR2 SQIVND (reference sequence). The CDR3 DNA reads TGTGCCAGTAGTATAGATTCTCGGCGGGGGGGCCTCAATGAGCAGTTCTTC. It codes for CASSIDSRRGGLNEQFF.

The J gene is TRBJ2-1, the V gene TRBV27; no firm D call. V lost 5 bases, J lost 7 bases, and 15 bases lay in between. CDR1 MNHEY and CDR2 SMNVEV come from the germline V gene (reference sequence). The CDR3 sequence is 14 residues long. Here the CDR3 DNA reads TGTGCCAGCAGTCCCCCGGCCAACGGGAATGAGCAGTTCTTC. It encodes CASSPPANGNEQFF.

The chain uses TRBV14 and TRBJ1-2; D is unresolved. Trimming shortened V by 4 bases and J by 1 base, and 10 bases separated the two germline ends. The CDR3 length is 14 residues. CDR1 and CDR2 from the germline V gene are SGHDN and FVKESK. In DNA, the CDR3 is TGTGCCAGCAGCCTTCTGCGGGTTAACTATGGCTACACCTTC. Its translation is CASSLLRVNYGYTF.

This chain links TRBV12-3 or TRBV12-4 with TRBJ1-5; D not certain. The V gene lost 1 base and the J gene lost 15 bases, with 13 bases spanning the gap. The CDR3 covers 12 residues. The CDR3 DNA sequence: TGTGCCAGCAGTTTAGGCTATCCGGGTCTGCATTTT. It is translated as CASSLGYPGLHF.

This chain joins TRBV3-1 (or the pseudogene TRBV3-2) and TRBJ1-2; no definite D call. The V gene lost 2 bases and the J gene lost 5 bases, with 9 bases spanning the gap. CDR1 is LGHDT and CDR2 is YNNKEL in the germline V gene (reference sequence). This CDR3 is built from 13 residues. The CDR3 region is CASSQKPIYGYTF. For the CDR3, the DNA is TGTGCCAGCAGCCAAAAGCCTATTTATGGCTACACCTTC.

V is TRBV5-4 and J is TRBJ2-6; 7 nucleotides agree with TRBD1. Trimming cost V 4 bases and J 0 bases; bases outside gene matches: 7. The CDR3 is made up of 17 amino acids. The germline V gene has CDR1 SGHNT and CDR2 YYREEE (reference sequence). The CDR3 spells CASSKGQRTSGANVLTF. For the CDR3, the DNA is TGTGCCAGCAGCAAGGGACAGCGAACCTCTGGGGCCAACGTCCTGACTTTC.

V and J are TRBV30 and TRBJ1-1; the D gene is possibly TRBD1 (5 bases). Germline V gives CDR1 GTSNPN, CDR2 SVGIG (reference sequence). Between the trimmed V and J ends, which lost 0 bases and 4 bases, there was a span of 12 bases. CDR3 length equals 14 residues. This CDR3 reads CAWSVGLGGTEAFF. In nucleotides, the CDR3 is TGTGCCTGGAGTGTAGGTCTGGGGGGCACTGAAGCTTTCTTT. Together with reference TRBV30 and TRBJ1-1, the CDR3 gives the full variable domain: SQTIHQWPATLVQPVGSPLSLECTVEGTSNPNLYWYRQAAGRGLQLLFYSVGIGQISSEVPQNLSASRPQDRQFILSSKKLLLSDSGFYLCAWSVGLGGTEAFFGQGTRLTVV.

V and J are TRBV21-1 and TRBJ1-4; TRBD1 is the table's D call, not checked against the DNA. TRBV21-1 represents a pseudogene. The CDR3 is 16 amino acids. The CDR3 here is CASSKQGDSENEKLFF. As DNA, the CDR3 is TGTGCCAGCAGCAAACAGGGGGACAGCGAAAATGAAAAACTGTTTTTT.

This sequence joins TRBV5-1 and TRBJ1-1, with D tentatively TRBD1 (6 bases). Trimming took off 1 base at V and 1 base at J, with 14 bases between the two ends. In germline, CDR1 is SGHRS, CDR2 YFSETQ. CDR3 length equals 16 residues. The CDR3 protein is CASSLSRGAKNTEAFF. The CDR3 coding sequence is TGCGCCAGCAGCTTGTCACGGGGGGCAAAGAACACTGAAGCTTTCTTT.

This chain uses TRBV30 with TRBJ2-3; D perhaps matches TRBD1 (5 bases). The germline V gene has CDR1 GTSNPN and CDR2 SVGIG (reference sequence). Trimming removed 4 bases from V and 6 bases from J, with 11 bases in between. The length of the CDR3 is 12 residues. The CDR3 DNA follows: TGTGCCTGGATTGCAGGGCATGATACGCAGTATTTT. This encodes CAWIAGHDTQYF.

This chain links TRBV28 with TRBJ1-5; D is unclear. This CDR3 has 12 residues. Trimming stripped 7 bases from V and 0 bases from J, with 4 bases between. The germline CDR1 and CDR2 sequences are MDHEN and SYDVKM. The CDR3 reads CASTVSNQPQHF. The DNA of the CDR3 is TGTGCCAGCACTGTTAGCAATCAGCCCCAGCATTTT.